The clone carrying this TCR beta chain has only a few counts. Mouse gene names and germline throughout. The read halts 1 residue ahead of the CDR3 end, with the missing end drawn from the germline J gene. This sample was included in a study of tissue T cells after allogeneic stem cell transplantation. V was clipped by 3 bases and J by 4 bases; unmatched bases: 3. The CDR3 is made up of 14 amino acids. Germline V gene data show CDR1 as KGHPV and CDR2 as FQNQEV (reference sequence). Here immunoSEQ multiplex PCR was the method, and the copy in TCRdb shows in-frame clones only, minus some. The sample includes some 4,000 clones, 52% of them seen just once. The time point denotes: mouse harvest day 7 after allogeneic transplant. The graft held 10^6 splenic CD5+ T cells and 10^7 T-cell-depleted bone marrow cells.

The sequenced sample consisted of lymph node tissue. The chain uses TRBV26 and TRBJ2-7; 10 positions agree with TRBD1. The sequence derives from a female BALB/c mouse given C57BL/6 T cells with graft-versus-host disease after an allogeneic hematopoietic cell transplant. CDR3 sequence reads: CASSLRDRGYEQYF. The part of the CDR3 DNA that was read is TGTGCCAGCAGTCTCCGGGACAGGGGATATGAACAGTAC.